This T cell receptor (beta chain) stems from a study of blood T cell repertoires in COVID-19 (dated by TCRdb to 2020 to 2021). For the study in its entirety: The collaborator samples originated in the United States, Italy and Spain and spanned the acute and convalescent phases of COVID-19. The dataset comprised deeply sampled blood TCRbeta repertoires from subjects exposed to, actively infected with, or recovered from COVID-19. Samples were obtained from the ongoing ImmuneRACE study (first 160 participants) and from over a thousand subjects provided by 6 global collaborators. The repertoires were released in a freely available public database meant as a resource for research on the immune response to SARS-CoV-2. HLA class I and class II types, where available, came from metadata supplied by the sample provider rather than from assay-based typing. The prospective study material was composed of cDNA or gDNA derived from T cells, B-cell-depleted T cells, or PBMCs. Sample metadata almost always included a de-identified subject ID, COVID-19 status, age in years and sex. The paper as a whole reports these results and caveats: How much clinical and demographic metadata was included differed by source and by participant, and the metadata was provided uncurated.

The junction carries 15 bases between V and J, which are trimmed by 3 bases and 0 bases respectively. Reading the germline V gene (reference sequence) gives CDR1 SGHNT and CDR2 YYREEE. Spanning cysteine to phenylalanine, the CDR3 consists of 17 amino acids. The retained sequence is limited to the CDR3, 51 bases, with the frame set at the first base. Collaborating institutions collected whole blood in K2EDTA tubes following their own protocols. For TCRbeta analysis, collaborator samples were shipped as frozen whole blood, as isolated PBMCs, or as DNA extracted from either sample type. This clone appeared a few times. Its antigen remains undetermined. Per-base quality was not reported, and no clone a single base away is much larger than it. The immunoSEQ Assay, a bias-controlled multiplex PCR, was used to amplify TCRbeta CDR3 regions from genomic DNA. Per the source publication's procedure: Nucleated cell counts per sample were estimated from amplification of reference gene primers within the assay. To quantify the absolute abundance of each unique TCRbeta CDR3 rearrangement, sequence reads were collapsed and filtered. For each sample, productive Simpson clonality was calculated as the square root of Simpson's diversity index over productive rearrangements. TCRdb holds this immuneACCESS table with in-frame rearrangements only. Some clones are missing; in checked studies, unresolved V genes explain under half, and the rest has no known cause. Clonal size and the V and J genes are those of that table, whereas D and trimming came from the DNA. For this sample the table gives 100,000 to 150,000 clones, of which around 85% were detected only once. 16% of the sample lies in the top ten.

This TCR derives from a woman aged 45-60 years with acute or convalescent COVID-19. Sequencing was performed on peripheral blood. The receptor chain draws on TRBV5-4 and TRBJ2-2; the D gene is perhaps TRBD2, from 7 matching bases. The CDR3 corresponds to CASSSRGGSSNTGELFF. The nucleotide sequence reads TGTGCCAGCAGCTCGAGGGGGGGGTCTTCGAACACCGGGGAGCTGTTTTTT.